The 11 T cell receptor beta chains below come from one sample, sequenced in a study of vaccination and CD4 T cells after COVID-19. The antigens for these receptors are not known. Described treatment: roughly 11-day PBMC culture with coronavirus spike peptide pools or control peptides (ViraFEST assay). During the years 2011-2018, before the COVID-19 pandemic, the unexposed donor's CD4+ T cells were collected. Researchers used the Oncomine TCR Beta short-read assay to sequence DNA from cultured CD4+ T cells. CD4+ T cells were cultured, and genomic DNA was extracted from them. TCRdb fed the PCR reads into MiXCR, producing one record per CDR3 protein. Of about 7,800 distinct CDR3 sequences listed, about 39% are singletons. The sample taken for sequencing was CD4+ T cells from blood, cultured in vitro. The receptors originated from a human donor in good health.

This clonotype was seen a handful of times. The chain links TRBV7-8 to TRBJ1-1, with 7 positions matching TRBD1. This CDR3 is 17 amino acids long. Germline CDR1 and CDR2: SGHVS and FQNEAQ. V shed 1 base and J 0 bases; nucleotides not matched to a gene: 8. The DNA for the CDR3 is TGTGCCAGCAGCTTAGTCAGGGGGAGGTTGGTGAACACTGAAGCTTTCTTT. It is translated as CASSLVRGRLVNTEAFF.

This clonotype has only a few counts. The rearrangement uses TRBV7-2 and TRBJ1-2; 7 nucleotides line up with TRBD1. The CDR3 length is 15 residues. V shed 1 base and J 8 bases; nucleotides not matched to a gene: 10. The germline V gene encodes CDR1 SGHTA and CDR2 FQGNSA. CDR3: CASSLVQKGAGGYTF. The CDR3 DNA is TGTGCCAGCAGCTTAGTCCAGAAGGGGGCCGGGGGCTACACCTTC.

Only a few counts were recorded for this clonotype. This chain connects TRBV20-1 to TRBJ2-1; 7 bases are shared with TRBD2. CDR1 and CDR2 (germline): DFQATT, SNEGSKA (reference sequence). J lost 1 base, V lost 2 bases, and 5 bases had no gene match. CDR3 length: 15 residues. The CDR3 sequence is CSARKLGGSYNEQFF. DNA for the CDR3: TGCAGTGCTAGAAAATTGGGGGGGTCCTACAATGAGCAGTTCTTC.

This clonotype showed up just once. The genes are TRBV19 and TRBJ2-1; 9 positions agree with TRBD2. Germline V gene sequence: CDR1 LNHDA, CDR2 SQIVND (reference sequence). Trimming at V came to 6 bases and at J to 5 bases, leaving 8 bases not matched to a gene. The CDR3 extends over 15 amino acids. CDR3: CASSHLAGPDNEQFF. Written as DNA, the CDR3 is TGTGCCAGTAGCCACCTAGCGGGGCCAGACAATGAGCAGTTCTTC.

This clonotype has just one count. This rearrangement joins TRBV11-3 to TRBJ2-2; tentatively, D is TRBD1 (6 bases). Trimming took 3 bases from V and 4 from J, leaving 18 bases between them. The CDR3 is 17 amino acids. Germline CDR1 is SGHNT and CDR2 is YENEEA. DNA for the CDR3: TGTGCCAGCAGCTTGGAGGTTGAGAGAGGGGGCACCGGGGAGCTGTTTTTT. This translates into CASSLEVERGGTGELFF.

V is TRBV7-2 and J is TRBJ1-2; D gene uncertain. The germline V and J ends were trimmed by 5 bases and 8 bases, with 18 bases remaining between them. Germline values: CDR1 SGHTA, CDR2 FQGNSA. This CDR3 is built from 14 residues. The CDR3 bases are TGTGCCAGCAGCCGGACGAACCAGGCGGGAGGCTACACCTTC. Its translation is CASSRTNQAGGYTF.

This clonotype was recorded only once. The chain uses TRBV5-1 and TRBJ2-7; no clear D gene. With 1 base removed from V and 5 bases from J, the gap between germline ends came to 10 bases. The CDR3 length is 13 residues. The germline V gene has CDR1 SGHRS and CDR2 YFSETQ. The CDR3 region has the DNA TGCGCCAGCAGCTTGAGTGGTGTACACGAGCAGTACTTC. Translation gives CASSLSGVHEQYF.

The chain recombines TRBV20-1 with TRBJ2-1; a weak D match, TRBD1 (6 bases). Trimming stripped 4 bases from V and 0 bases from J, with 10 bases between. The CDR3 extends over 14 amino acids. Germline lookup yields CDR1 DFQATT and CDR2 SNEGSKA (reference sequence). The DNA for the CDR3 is TGCAGTGCTACGGGACACGACTCCTACAATGAGCAGTTCTTC. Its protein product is CSATGHDSYNEQFF.

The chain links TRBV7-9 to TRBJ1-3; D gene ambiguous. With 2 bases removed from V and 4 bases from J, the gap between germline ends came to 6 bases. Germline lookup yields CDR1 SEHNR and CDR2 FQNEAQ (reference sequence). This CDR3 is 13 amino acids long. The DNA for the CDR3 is TGTGCCAGCAGCTTACCGCCCGGAAACACCATATATTTT. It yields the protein CASSLPPGNTIYF.

The CDR3 bases are TGCAGCGTTAAAACTAGCGGGAGGGCCGATGAGCAGTTCTTC. Protein: CSVKTSGRADEQFF. The chain recombines TRBV29-1 with TRBJ2-1; 13 bases are shared with TRBD2. The germline V gene has CDR1 SQVTM and CDR2 ANQGSEA. This CDR3 has 14 residues. With 5 bases clipped from V and 8 bases from J, the junction kept 6 bases outside the gene matches.

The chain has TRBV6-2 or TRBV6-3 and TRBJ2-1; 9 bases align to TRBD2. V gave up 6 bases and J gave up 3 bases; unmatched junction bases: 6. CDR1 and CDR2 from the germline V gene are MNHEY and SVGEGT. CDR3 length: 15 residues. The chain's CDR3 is CASSLSSGNYNEQFF. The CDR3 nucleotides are TGTGCCAGCAGCCTATCTAGCGGGAACTACAATGAGCAGTTCTTC.